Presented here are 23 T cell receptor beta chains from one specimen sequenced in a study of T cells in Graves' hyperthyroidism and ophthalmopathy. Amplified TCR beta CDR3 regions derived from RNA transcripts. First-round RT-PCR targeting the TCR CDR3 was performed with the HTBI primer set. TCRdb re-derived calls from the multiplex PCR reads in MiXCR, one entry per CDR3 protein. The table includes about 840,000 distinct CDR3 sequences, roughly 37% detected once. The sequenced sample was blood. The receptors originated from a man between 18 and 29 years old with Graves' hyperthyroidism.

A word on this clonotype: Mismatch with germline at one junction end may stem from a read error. The CDR3 nucleotides read TGTGCCAGCAGCTTGGAGGGGGCGCACACTGAAGCTTCCTTT. It translates to CASSLEGAHTEASF. J is TRBJ1-1 and V is TRBV7-9; TRBD1 agrees at 7 bases. CDR1 SEHNR and CDR2 FQNEAQ come from the germline V gene (reference sequence). The CDR3 runs 14 residues.

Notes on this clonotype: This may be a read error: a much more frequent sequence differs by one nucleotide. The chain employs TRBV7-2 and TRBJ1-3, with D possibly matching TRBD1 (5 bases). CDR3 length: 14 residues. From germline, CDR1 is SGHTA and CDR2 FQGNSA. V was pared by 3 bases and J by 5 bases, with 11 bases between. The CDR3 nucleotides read TGTGCCAGCAGCTTGCCGGGGGAACGAAACACCATATATTTT. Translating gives CASSLPGERNTIYF.

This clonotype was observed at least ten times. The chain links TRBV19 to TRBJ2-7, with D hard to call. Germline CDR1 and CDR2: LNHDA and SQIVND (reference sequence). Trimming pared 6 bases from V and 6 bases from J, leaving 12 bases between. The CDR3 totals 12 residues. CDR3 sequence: CASSGPGTEQYF. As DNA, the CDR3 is TGTGCCAGTAGCGGACCTGGAACCGAGCAGTACTTC.

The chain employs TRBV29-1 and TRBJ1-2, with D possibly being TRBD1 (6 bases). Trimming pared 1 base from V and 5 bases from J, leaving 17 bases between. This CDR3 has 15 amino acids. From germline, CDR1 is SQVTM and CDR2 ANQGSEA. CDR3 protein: CSVEGTTGTYYGYTF. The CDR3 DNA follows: TGCAGCGTTGAAGGCACGACCGGGACATATTATGGCTACACCTTC.

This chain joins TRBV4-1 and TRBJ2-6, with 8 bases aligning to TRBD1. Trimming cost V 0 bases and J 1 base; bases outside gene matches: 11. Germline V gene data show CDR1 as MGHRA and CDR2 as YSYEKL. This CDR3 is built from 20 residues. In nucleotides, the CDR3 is TGCGCCAGCAGCCAAGATTATGTACAGGGGGAAAATTCTGGGGCCAACGTCCTGACTTTC. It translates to CASSQDYVQGENSGANVLTF.

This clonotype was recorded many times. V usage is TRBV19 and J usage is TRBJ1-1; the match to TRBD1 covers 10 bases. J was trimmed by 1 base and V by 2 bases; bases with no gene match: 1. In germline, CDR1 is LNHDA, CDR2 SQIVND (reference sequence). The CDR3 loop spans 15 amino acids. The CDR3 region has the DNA TGTGCCAGTAGTATATGGACAGGGGGGAACACTGAAGCTTTCTTT. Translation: CASSIWTGGNTEAFF.

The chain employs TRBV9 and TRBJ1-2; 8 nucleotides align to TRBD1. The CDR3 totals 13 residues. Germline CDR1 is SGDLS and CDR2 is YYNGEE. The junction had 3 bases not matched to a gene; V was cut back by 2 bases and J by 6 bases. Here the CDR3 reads CASSVTGADGYTF. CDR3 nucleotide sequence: TGTGCCAGCAGCGTGACAGGGGCGGATGGCTACACCTTC.

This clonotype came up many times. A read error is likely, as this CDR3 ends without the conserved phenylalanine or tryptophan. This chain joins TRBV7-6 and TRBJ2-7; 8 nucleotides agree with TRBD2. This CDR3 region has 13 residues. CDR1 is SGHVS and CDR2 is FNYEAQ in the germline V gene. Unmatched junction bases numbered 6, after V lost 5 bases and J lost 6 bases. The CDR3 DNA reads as TGTGCCAGCAGCCCCGGGACTAGTGCCGAGCAGTACCTC. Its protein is CASSPGTSAEQYL.

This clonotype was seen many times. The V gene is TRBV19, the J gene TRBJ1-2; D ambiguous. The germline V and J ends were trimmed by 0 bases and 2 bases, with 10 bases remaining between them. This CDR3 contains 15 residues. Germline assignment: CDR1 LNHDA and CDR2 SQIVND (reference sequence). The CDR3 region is CASSIDSVGNYGYTF. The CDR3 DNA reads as TGTGCCAGTAGTATAGATAGCGTCGGAAACTATGGCTACACCTTC.

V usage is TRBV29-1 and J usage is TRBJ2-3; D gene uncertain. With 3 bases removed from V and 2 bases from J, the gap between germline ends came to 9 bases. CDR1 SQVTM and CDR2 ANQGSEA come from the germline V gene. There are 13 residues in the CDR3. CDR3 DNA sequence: TGCAGCGTTGATTTGCGGAACACAGATACGCAGTATTTT. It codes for CSVDLRNTDTQYF.

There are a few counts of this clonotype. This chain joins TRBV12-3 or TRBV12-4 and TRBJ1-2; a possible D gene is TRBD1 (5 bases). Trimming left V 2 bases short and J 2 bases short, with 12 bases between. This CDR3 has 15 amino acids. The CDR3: CASSLWGRANYGYTF. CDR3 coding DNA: TGTGCCAGCAGTTTATGGGGCAGGGCAAACTATGGCTACACCTTC.

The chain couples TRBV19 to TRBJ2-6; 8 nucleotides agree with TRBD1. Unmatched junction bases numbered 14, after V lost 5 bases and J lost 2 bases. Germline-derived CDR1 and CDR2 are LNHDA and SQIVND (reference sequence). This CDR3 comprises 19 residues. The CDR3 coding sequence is TGTGCCAGTAGTCCCCGGCAGGGGGCTGTTATACCTGGGGCCAACGTCCTGACTTTC. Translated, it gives CASSPRQGAVIPGANVLTF.

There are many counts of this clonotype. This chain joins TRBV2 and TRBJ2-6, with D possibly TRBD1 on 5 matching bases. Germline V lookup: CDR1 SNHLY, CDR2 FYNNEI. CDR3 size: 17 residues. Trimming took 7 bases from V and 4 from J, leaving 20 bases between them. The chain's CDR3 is CASKSTVNIGGANVLTF. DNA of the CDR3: TGTGCCAGCAAGTCGACAGTGAACATCGGCGGGGCCAACGTCCTGACTTTC.

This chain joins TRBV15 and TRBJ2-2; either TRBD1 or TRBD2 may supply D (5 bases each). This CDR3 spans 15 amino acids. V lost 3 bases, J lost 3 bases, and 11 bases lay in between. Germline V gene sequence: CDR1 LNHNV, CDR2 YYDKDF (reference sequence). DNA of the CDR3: TGTGCCACCAGCAGCGGGGACCGGGACACCGGGGAGCTGTTTTTT. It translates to CATSSGDRDTGELFF.

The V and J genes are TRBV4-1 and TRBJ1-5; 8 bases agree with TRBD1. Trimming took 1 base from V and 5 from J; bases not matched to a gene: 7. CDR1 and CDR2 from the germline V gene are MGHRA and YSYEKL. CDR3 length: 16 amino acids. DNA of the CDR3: TGCGCCAGCAGCCAAGTACCAGGACAGGGTGATCAGCCCCAGCATTTT. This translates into CASSQVPGQGDQPQHF.

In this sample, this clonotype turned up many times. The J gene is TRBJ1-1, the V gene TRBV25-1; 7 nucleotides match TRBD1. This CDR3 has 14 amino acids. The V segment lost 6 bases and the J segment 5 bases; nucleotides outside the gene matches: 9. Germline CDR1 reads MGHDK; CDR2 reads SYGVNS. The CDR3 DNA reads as TGTGCCAGCAGCTCCTACAGGGGATGGACTGAAGCTTTCTTT. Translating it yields CASSSYRGWTEAFF.

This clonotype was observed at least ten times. CDR3 protein: CAISERTGTGGYEQYF. CDR3 DNA: TGTGCCATCAGTGAGCGGACTGGGACAGGGGGCTACGAGCAGTACTTC. This chain connects TRBV10-3 to TRBJ2-7; TRBD1 aligns across 11 bases. Germline CDR1 is ENHRY and CDR2 is SYGVKD. The V gene end was trimmed by 2 bases and the J gene end by 3 bases; junction bases not matched to a gene: 6. The CDR3 length is 16 residues.

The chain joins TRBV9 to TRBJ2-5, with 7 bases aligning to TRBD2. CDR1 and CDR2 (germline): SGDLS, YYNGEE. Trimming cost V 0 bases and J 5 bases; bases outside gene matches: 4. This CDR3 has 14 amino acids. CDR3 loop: CASSVAGEGETQYF. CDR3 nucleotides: TGTGCCAGCAGCGTAGCGGGGGAGGGGGAGACCCAGTACTTC.

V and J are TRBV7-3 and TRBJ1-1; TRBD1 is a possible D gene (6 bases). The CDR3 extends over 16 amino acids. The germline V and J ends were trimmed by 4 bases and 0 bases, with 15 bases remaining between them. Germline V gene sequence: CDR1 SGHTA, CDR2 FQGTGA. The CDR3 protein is CASSSTGGIVNTEAFF. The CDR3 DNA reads TGTGCCAGCAGCTCCACGGGGGGCATCGTGAACACTGAAGCTTTCTTT.

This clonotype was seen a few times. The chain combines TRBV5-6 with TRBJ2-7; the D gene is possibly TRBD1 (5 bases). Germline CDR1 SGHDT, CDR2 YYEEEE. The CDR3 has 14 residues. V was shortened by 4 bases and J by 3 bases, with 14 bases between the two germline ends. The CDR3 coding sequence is TGTGCCAGCAGCCCAGCAATGGACATCTACGAGCAGTACTTC. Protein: CASSPAMDIYEQYF.

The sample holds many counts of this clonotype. The CDR3 protein is CASRTNRGYGYTF. The CDR3 DNA is TGTGCCAGCAGGACAAACCGGGGCTATGGCTACACCTTC. The chain joins TRBV12-3 or TRBV12-4 to TRBJ1-2; unclear D gene. CDR3 length equals 13 residues. Trimming left V 6 bases short and J 4 bases short, with 12 bases between.

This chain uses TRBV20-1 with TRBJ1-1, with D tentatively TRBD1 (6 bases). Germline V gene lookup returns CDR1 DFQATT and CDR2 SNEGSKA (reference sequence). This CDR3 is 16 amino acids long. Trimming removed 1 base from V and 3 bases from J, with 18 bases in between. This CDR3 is CSARAVTGDLDTEAFF. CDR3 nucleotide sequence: TGCAGTGCTAGAGCCGTGACAGGCGATCTGGACACTGAAGCTTTCTTT.

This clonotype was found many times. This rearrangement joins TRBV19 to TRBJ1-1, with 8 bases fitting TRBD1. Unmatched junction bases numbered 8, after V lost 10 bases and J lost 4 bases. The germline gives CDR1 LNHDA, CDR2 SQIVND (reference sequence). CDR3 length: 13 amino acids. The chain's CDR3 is CATLVTGGTEAFF. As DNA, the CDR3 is TGTGCCACCCTAGTAACAGGGGGCACTGAAGCTTTCTTT.